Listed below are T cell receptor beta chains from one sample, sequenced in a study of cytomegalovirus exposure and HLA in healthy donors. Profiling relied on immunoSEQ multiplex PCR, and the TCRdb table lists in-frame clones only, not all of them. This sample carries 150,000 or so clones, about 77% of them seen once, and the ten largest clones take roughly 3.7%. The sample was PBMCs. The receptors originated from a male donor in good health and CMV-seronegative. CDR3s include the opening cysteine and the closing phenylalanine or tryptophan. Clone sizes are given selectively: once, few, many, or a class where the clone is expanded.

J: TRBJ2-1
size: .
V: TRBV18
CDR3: CASSTLRASSYNEQFF

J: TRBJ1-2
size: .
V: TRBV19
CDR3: CASSPEAPNGYGYTF

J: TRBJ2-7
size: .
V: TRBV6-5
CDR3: CASSYSAGGVYEQYF

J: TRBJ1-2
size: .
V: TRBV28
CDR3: CASGVQGYGYTF

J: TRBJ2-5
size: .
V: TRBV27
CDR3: CASSLDSIGGETQYF

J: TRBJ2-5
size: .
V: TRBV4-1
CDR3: CASSQLTSVETQYF

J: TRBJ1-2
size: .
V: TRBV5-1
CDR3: CASSLPNDGGGYTF

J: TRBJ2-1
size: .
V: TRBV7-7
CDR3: CASSLEQGRNEQFF

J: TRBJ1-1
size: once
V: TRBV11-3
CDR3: CASSPGGGTEAFF

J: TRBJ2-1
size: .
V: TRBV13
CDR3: CASSFVAGGLHNEQFF

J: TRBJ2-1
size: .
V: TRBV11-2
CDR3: CASTDGQGRKQFF

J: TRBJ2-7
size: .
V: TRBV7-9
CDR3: CASSRGGRYEQYF

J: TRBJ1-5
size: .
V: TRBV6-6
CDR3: CASSYTGNQPQHF

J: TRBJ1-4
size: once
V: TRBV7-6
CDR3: CASSPDRAEKLFF

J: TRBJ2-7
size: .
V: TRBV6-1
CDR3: CASGLLAGVREQYF

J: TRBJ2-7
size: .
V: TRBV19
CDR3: CASTPGEGAYEQYF

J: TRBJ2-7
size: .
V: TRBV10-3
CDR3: CAISGGYEQYF

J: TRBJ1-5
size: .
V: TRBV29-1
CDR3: CSVGDRALNQPQHF

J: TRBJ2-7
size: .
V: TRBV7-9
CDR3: CASSEPISTSRIEQYF

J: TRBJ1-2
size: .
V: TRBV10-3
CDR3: CAISESKERDNYGYTF

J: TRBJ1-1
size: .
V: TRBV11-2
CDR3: CASSTRQGRTEAFF

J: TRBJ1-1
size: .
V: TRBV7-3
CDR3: CASSLTGQGATEAFF

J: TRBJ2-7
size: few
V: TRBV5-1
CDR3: CASSPRSTGSSYEQYF

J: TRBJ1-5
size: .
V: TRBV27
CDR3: CASGRDTYQPQHF